Given below is one T cell receptor (beta chain) in context. These data belong to a study of blood T cell repertoires in COVID-19. Study-wide background: There were acute and convalescent COVID-19 samples, and they came from the United States, Italy and Spain. Sources were T cells, B-cell-depleted T cells, or PBMCs; the material itself was cDNA or gDNA.

In the original analysis: Estimated nucleated cell counts came from reference gene primer amplification. Libraries were prepared by immunoSEQ multiplex PCR; TCRdb keeps only in-frame clonotypes and omits some of them. D and trimming were read from the DNA, whereas the V and J calls and clone size are those reported in that table. The sample has a few hundred thousand clones; more than 75% are singletons. The sequenced sample was peripheral blood. The TCR was taken from a woman in her fifties or sixties with active or convalescent COVID-19.

Here the CDR3 DNA reads TGTGCCAGCAGTGCACAGGGAAACACTGAAGCTTTCTTT. Residues: CASSAQGNTEAFF. The V and J genes are TRBV2 and TRBJ1-1; tentative D call: TRBD1 (6 bases). V was cut by 4 bases and J by 2 bases, with 8 bases left in between. CDR3 length: 13 amino acids. Germline-derived CDR1 and CDR2 are SNHLY and FYNNEI.